This T cell receptor (beta chain) is drawn from a study of T-cell reconstitution after alpha-beta-depleted transplantation in children. The study, taken as a whole, reports: T-cell numbers and diversity one year post-transplant derived largely from freshly generated T cells. Expanded graft clones numbering several hundred reportedly gave rise to alpha-beta T cells about two months after transplant.

This clonotype was seen at least ten times. The antigen is undetermined. In germline, CDR1 is DFQATT, CDR2 SNEGSKA (reference sequence). The CDR3 loop spans 17 amino acids. Trimming took off 2 bases at V and 0 bases at J, with 17 bases between the two ends. It was with unique molecular identifiers that the TCRbeta library was prepared. MiXCR was run by TCRdb on the PCR reads, yielding one entry per CDR3 protein. Of 97,000 or so distinct CDR3 sequences listed, 7.5% to 9.5% are singletons. The sequence was collected from a boy aged 2 to 10 with acute lymphoblastic leukemia, due to receive a stem cell transplant. This chain links TRBV20-1 with TRBJ1-5; D not certain. Sequencing was performed on PBMCs, taken before TCRalphabeta/CD19-depleted stem cell transplant. The CDR3 loop reads CSARSPTGPYSNQPQHF. CDR3 bases: TGCAGTGCTAGATCCCCGACTGGCCCCTATAGCAATCAGCCCCAGCATTTT.